The 30 T cell receptor beta chains below were found in one sample sequenced in a study of T and B cells in COVID-19 patients. Multiplex PCR with BIOMED2 TRB-A/B primer pools amplified TRB rearrangements. TCRdb recomputed calls from the multiplex PCR reads with MiXCR, one row per CDR3 protein. This sample carries tens of thousands of distinct CDR3 sequences, approximately 32% of them seen once, and the ten largest clones take 1.5% to 2%. Each TRB amplification used about 250-550 ng of genomic DNA from blood. Material: blood. The receptors stem from a human donor who had recovered from COVID-19.

By its share, this clonotype is medium-sized. The rearrangement uses TRBV27 and TRBJ2-7; TRBD1 aligns across 8 bases. CDR1 and CDR2 (germline): MNHEY, SMNVEV (reference sequence). Losses at the gene ends were 5 bases for V and 3 bases for J; bases not matched to a gene: 6. This CDR3 region has 14 residues. CDR3 sequence reads: CASSPRTGNYEQYF. DNA for the CDR3: TGTGCCAGCAGTCCTAGGACAGGGAACTACGAGCAGTACTTC.

The chain joins TRBV7-9 to TRBJ2-1, with D possibly matching TRBD1 (5 bases). From germline, CDR1 is SEHNR and CDR2 FQNEAQ (reference sequence). Trimming took off 5 bases at V and 0 bases at J, with 14 bases between the two ends. The CDR3 contains 16 residues. The CDR3 spells CASSIRQISSYNEQFF. The CDR3 coding sequence is TGTGCCAGCAGCATACGACAGATTAGCTCCTACAATGAGCAGTTCTTC.

The chain uses TRBV6-1 and TRBJ1-3; D is uncertain. The germline V and J ends were trimmed by 6 bases and 4 bases, with 10 bases remaining between them. The CDR3 is 13 residues long. Germline V CDR1 and CDR2: MNHNS, SASEGT. The chain's CDR3 is CASSDVAGNTIYF. The CDR3 nucleotides read TGTGCCAGCAGCGACGTCGCCGGAAACACCATATATTTT.

The sample holds one count of this clonotype. The chain couples TRBV12-3 or TRBV12-4 to TRBJ1-1; D perhaps matches TRBD1 (5 bases). The V gene lost 1 base and the J gene lost 7 bases, with 13 bases spanning the gap. The CDR3 runs 14 residues. The CDR3, as DNA: TGTGCCAGCAGTTTAGTGGGACTAGGGTATGAAGCTTTCTTT. Translating gives CASSLVGLGYEAFF.

The chain uses TRBV18 and TRBJ1-2, with D possibly matching TRBD1 (5 bases). Germline CDR1 and CDR2: KGHSH and LQKENI. The CDR3 runs to 14 residues. V gave up 6 bases and J gave up 4 bases, with 15 bases separating them. For the CDR3, the DNA is TGTGCCAGCTCGGGAGGAGGACACCGCTATGGCTACACCTTC. Protein: CASSGGGHRYGYTF.

The CDR3 is CASSYPGTNIQYF. In DNA form, the CDR3 reads TGTGCCAGCAGTTATCCGGGAACGAACATTCAGTACTTC. This chain uses TRBV6-2 or TRBV6-3 with TRBJ2-4; D is perhaps TRBD2 (5 bases). Germline V gives CDR1 MNHEY, CDR2 SVGEGT. CDR3 length: 13 amino acids. The V end lost 3 bases, the J end lost 7 bases, and 10 bases lay between the germline ends.

This chain links TRBV4-3 with TRBJ2-1, with 12 bases fitting TRBD1. This CDR3 spans 16 amino acids. Germline assignment: CDR1 LGHNA and CDR2 YSLEER. V trimming: 0 bases; J trimming: 7 bases; junction bases outside the gene matches: 4. DNA for the CDR3: TGCGCCAGCAGCCAAGAGGGACAGGGGGCTTCGAATGAGCAGTTCTTC. Residues: CASSQEGQGASNEQFF.

A note on this clonotype: This could be a read error, since a much larger clone is one nucleotide away. The chain uses TRBV12-3 or TRBV12-4 and TRBJ2-3, with 7 bases lining up with TRBD2. This CDR3 spans 15 amino acids. CDR3 nucleotides: TGTTCCAGCAGTTCTAGCGGAGAACGCACAGATACGCAGTATTTT. This encodes CSSSSSGERTDTQYF.

The chain employs TRBV12-3 or TRBV12-4 and TRBJ1-1; D unresolved. Trimming stripped 1 base from V and 8 bases from J, with 5 bases between. There are 11 residues in the CDR3. The CDR3 DNA is TGTGCCAGCAGTTTAGAAGGGGAAGCTTTCTTT. Translated, it gives CASSLEGEAFF.

By share, this clonotype counts as medium-sized. V and J are TRBV6-5 and TRBJ2-1; D is perhaps TRBD2 (6 bases). Germline V lookup: CDR1 MNHEY, CDR2 SVGAGI. CDR3 size: 12 residues. V lost 0 bases and J lost 14, with 11 bases in between. DNA for the CDR3: TGTGCCAGCAGTTACTCGAGTCAGCGGGAGTTCTTC. Residues: CASSYSSQREFF.

The chain carries TRBV6-5 and TRBJ2-3; 8 positions match TRBD1. V was clipped by 6 bases and J by 6 bases; unmatched bases: 8. This CDR3 has 14 residues. Germline V gene data show CDR1 as MNHEY and CDR2 as SVGAGI. For the CDR3, the DNA is TGTGCCAGCAGCAGACAGGGGCCAAGGGATACGCAGTATTTT. It codes for CASSRQGPRDTQYF.

The table lists this clonotype with a few counts. The rearrangement uses TRBV27 and TRBJ1-2; D is undetermined. This CDR3 is 11 amino acids long. The ends were cut back, 9 bases at V and 3 bases at J, with 8 bases in the middle. Germline assignment: CDR1 MNHEY and CDR2 SMNVEV (reference sequence). DNA of the CDR3: TGTGCCAGTAGGACGGACTATGGCTACACCTTC. It specifies CASRTDYGYTF.

A word on this clonotype: A junction boundary mismatches the germline segment, possibly from a read error. The V and J genes are TRBV7-2 and TRBJ2-1, with TRBD2 identical over 12 bases. In germline, CDR1 is SGHTA, CDR2 FQGNSA. The CDR3 extends over 15 amino acids. CDR3 protein: CASSLAGGVYNEQFF. The CDR3 DNA is TGTGCCAGCAGCCTAGCGGGGGGGGTTTACAATGAGCAGTTCTTC. The full variable domain, with the rest looked up from reference TRBV7-2 and TRBJ2-1, is GAGVSQSPSNKVTEKGKDVELRCDPISGHTALYWYRQSLGQGLEFLIYFQGNSAPDKSGLPSDRFSAERTGGSVSTLTIQRTQQEDSAVYLCASSLAGGVYNEQFFGPGTRLTVL.

The CDR3 region has the DNA TGCGCCAGCAGCACGCCTACTAGCGGGGCAACAGATACGCAGTATTTT. Protein product: CASSTPTSGATDTQYF. The chain couples TRBV4-1 to TRBJ2-3; 10 positions agree with TRBD2. Trimming cost V 5 bases and J 3 bases; bases outside gene matches: 8. There are 16 residues in the CDR3. Germline CDR1 and CDR2: MGHRA and YSYEKL.

In DNA, the CDR3 is TGCAGCGTTGGGGCCGGGCTAGGAGAGACCCAGTACTTC. Protein product: CSVGAGLGETQYF. The chain combines TRBV29-1 with TRBJ2-5, with D uncertain. The CDR3 has 13 residues. Looked up from germline, CDR1 is SQVTM and CDR2 is ANQGSEA. The V end was cut by 4 bases, the J end by 4 bases, with 13 bases between.

This clonotype was detected only a few times. V usage is TRBV6-5 and J usage is TRBJ1-6, with D maybe TRBD1 (5 bases). CDR3 length: 15 amino acids. V gave up 4 bases and J gave up 8 bases, with 15 bases separating them. From germline, CDR1 is MNHEY and CDR2 SVGAGI. The CDR3 is CASSSPQGMDSPLHF. Written as DNA, the CDR3 is TGTGCCAGCAGTTCCCCCCAGGGTATGGATTCACCCCTCCACTTT.

This clonotype was recorded once. A much larger clone differs by one base, so this may be a read error. V usage is TRBV18 and J usage is TRBJ2-2, with a tentative D call TRBD1 (5 bases). Trimming pared 2 bases from V and 5 bases from J, leaving 12 bases between. This CDR3 spans 15 amino acids. Germline CDR1 is KGHSH and CDR2 is LQKENI. DNA for the CDR3: TGTGCCAGCTCACCAGCCCTGACAGTGACCGGGGAGCTGTTTTTT. This sequence encodes CASSPALTVTGELFF.

This clonotype was counted many times. The gene calls are TRBV27 and TRBJ2-1, with a tentative D call TRBD2 (5 bases). Between the trimmed V and J ends, which lost 3 bases and 7 bases, there was a span of 16 bases. The germline V gene has CDR1 MNHEY and CDR2 SMNVEV (reference sequence). The CDR3 is 15 amino acids. The CDR3 DNA follows: TGTGCCAGCAGTTTGAGGGCCCGAGGGTCGAATGAGCAGTTCTTC. This encodes CASSLRARGSNEQFF.

This clonotype was recorded once. A much bigger clone sits one base away, suggesting this may be a read error. J is TRBJ2-1 and V is TRBV27; D might be TRBD1 or TRBD2, each matching 5 bases. The V gene's germline CDR1 is MNHEY and CDR2 SMNVEV (reference sequence). The CDR3 sequence is 13 residues long. V was trimmed by 4 bases and J by 10 bases, leaving 14 bases between them. The CDR3 loop is CASSSPGAYEQFF. As DNA, the CDR3 is TGTGCCAGCAGTTCTCCCGGGGCCTACGAGCAGTTCTTC.

On this clonotype: Since a much larger clone is just one base distant, this may be a read error. The limits of the CDR3 on the DNA are not certain, so only TCRdb's listed CDR3 is given. This chain links TRBV29-1 with TRBJ2-5; the D call of TRBD2 is as the table states it, not checked on the DNA. Per the germline V gene, CDR1 is SQVTM and CDR2 is ANQGSEA. The CDR3 is 14 residues long, ends included. CDR3 in amino acids: CSVAAGTSGGTKYF.

CDR3 loop: CSASMGANQPQHF. CDR3 DNA sequence: TGCAGTGCTAGTATGGGGGCGAATCAGCCCCAGCATTTT. The chain couples TRBV20-1 to TRBJ1-5; D may be TRBD1 (6 bases). V was pared by 3 bases and J by 4 bases, with 10 bases between. The germline gives CDR1 DFQATT, CDR2 SNEGSKA (reference sequence). The CDR3 covers 13 residues.

There are a few counts of this clonotype. This chain uses TRBV18 with TRBJ2-1; TRBD2 matches 9 bases. The germline gives CDR1 KGHSH, CDR2 LQKENI. The trim removed 0 bases at V and 0 bases at J, leaving 15 bases unmatched. The CDR3 contains 21 residues. The CDR3 coding sequence is TGTGCCAGCTCACCACCGTTCGGCGGGAGGGCCGGATTTAGCTCCTACAATGAGCAGTTCTTC. Translating it yields CASSPPFGGRAGFSSYNEQFF.

This chain joins TRBV5-1 and TRBJ1-1, with no clear D. The CDR3 runs to 12 residues. V shed 2 bases and J shed 1 base, with 3 bases lying between them. Germline CDR1 and CDR2: SGHRS and YFSETQ. The CDR3: CASSFRNTEAFF. CDR3 coding DNA: TGCGCCAGCAGCTTCCGGAACACTGAAGCTTTCTTT.

The CDR3 region has the DNA TGCAGTGCTAGGGAAAAGGAAGAGCAGTACTTC. Encoded protein: CSAREKEEQYF. This chain connects TRBV20-1 to TRBJ2-7; D ambiguous. Germline lookup yields CDR1 DFQATT and CDR2 SNEGSKA (reference sequence). The CDR3 has 11 residues. V was clipped by 3 bases and J by 7 bases, with 10 bases between them.

This clonotype was counted ten times or more. J is TRBJ2-2 and V is TRBV18; 7 bases are shared with TRBD1. The germline V gene has CDR1 KGHSH and CDR2 LQKENI. The CDR3 length is 15 residues. V dropped 2 bases and J dropped 4; count of bases not matched to a gene: 4. This CDR3 is CASSPDRAGTGELFF. The CDR3 nucleotides read TGTGCCAGCTCACCAGACAGGGCGGGCACCGGGGAGCTGTTTTTT.

This clonotype was observed a few times. This chain connects TRBV7-9 to TRBJ2-3, with D hard to call. This CDR3 has 14 amino acids. In germline, CDR1 is SEHNR, CDR2 FQNEAQ (reference sequence). V shed 5 bases and J shed 2 bases, with 11 bases lying between them. The CDR3 DNA reads as TGTGCCAGCAGCCAAAGCCTATCCACAGATACGCAGTATTTT. Its translation is CASSQSLSTDTQYF.

This clonotype was observed at least ten times. The chain links TRBV27 to TRBJ2-3, with TRBD1 matching 7 bases. The CDR3 length is 15 residues. Germline V gene lookup returns CDR1 MNHEY and CDR2 SMNVEV (reference sequence). J lost 5 bases, V lost 6 bases, and 11 bases had no gene match. This chain's CDR3 is CASSPSRGGGDTQYF. CDR3 nucleotides: TGTGCCAGCAGCCCCAGCCGAGGGGGCGGAGATACGCAGTATTTT.

The gene calls are TRBV5-6 and TRBJ2-3; 9 bases agree with TRBD1. CDR1 is SGHDT, CDR2 YYEEEE, per germline. Trimming removed 0 bases from V and 5 bases from J; junction bases left unmatched: 7. CDR3 length: 16 amino acids. The CDR3 DNA is TGTGCCAGCAGCTTGGAAGGACAGGGGAGGATAGATACGCAGTATTTT. As protein: CASSLEGQGRIDTQYF.

The chain joins TRBV7-9 to TRBJ2-7; 13 bases align to TRBD2. Germline V gene sequence: CDR1 SEHNR, CDR2 FQNEAQ (reference sequence). The V gene end was trimmed by 5 bases and the J gene end by 1 base; junction bases not matched to a gene: 2. This CDR3 has 15 amino acids. The CDR3 DNA follows: TGTGCCAGCAGCCGACTAGCGGGAGGTTCCTACGAGCAGTACTTC. Protein: CASSRLAGGSYEQYF.

The V and J genes are TRBV6-5 and TRBJ2-7; D call uncertain. Deletions cut 2 bases from V and 3 bases from J, with 8 bases between. This CDR3 has 13 residues. Germline lookup yields CDR1 MNHEY and CDR2 SVGAGI. The CDR3 region has the DNA TGTGCCAGCAGTTACAGAGAATACTACGAGCAGTACTTC. Protein: CASSYREYYEQYF.